A selection of T cell receptor beta chains follows, all from one sample in a study of response to subunit inactivated influenza vaccine. TCRdb recomputed calls from the RT-PCR reads with MiXCR, one row per CDR3 protein. The table shows approximately 310,000 distinct CDR3 sequences, with 20% to 25% occurring only once. The source material was PBMCs from blood, sampled roughly 20 months after vaccination. The receptors come from a man between 50 and 69 years old who received an inactivated influenza vaccine. Both conserved end residues are part of each CDR3. Clone size is given for some rows only: seen once, a few or many times, or a class if the clone is expanded.

clone_size | j_call | v_call | cdr3_aa
- | TRBJ2-5 | TRBV29-1 | CSVETRHSQETQYF
- | TRBJ2-2 | TRBV20-1 | CCASGPSGANTGELFF
- | TRBJ1-2 | TRBV19 | CASSMVRPLYGDTF
few | TRBJ2-1 | TRBV19 | CASSPRQVAAYNEQFF
- | TRBJ2-1 | TRBV12-3/TRBV12-4 | CASMGGALSYNEQFF
- | TRBJ1-1 | TRBV5-1 | CASSPRTGGTEAFF
- | TRBJ2-3 | TRBV18 | CASSQKTGYTSSTDTQYF
- | TRBJ2-1 | TRBV5-4 | CASSLSQSSYNEQFF
- | TRBJ2-3 | TRBV27 | CASSRRGGLTTDTQYF
- | TRBJ2-7 | TRBV28 | CASSVGLADSSYEQYF
once | TRBJ2-1 | TRBV20-1 | CSAVTSGRSNEQFF
- | TRBJ1-2 | TRBV10-3 | CAINQGADYGYTF
many | TRBJ2-5 | TRBV7-2 | CASSFGQQETQYF
- | TRBJ2-7 | TRBV6-1 | CASSPPIGTGPLEQYF
- | TRBJ2-3 | TRBV12-3/TRBV12-4 | CASRGLAGVTDTQYF
few | TRBJ2-7 | TRBV6-2/TRBV6-3 | CASSLLISGAPYEQYF
- | TRBJ2-2 | TRBV5-1 | CASSLNMNTGELFF
- | TRBJ2-4 | TRBV12-3/TRBV12-4 | CASTVSGAAKNIQYF
- | TRBJ1-1 | TRBV5-1 | CASSLRGTGGADTEAFF
- | TRBJ2-7 | TRBV14 | CASSQRQRYEQYF
few | TRBJ2-7 | TRBV10-3 | CAILRDRGHEQYF
many | TRBJ1-5 | TRBV4-1 | CASSPVVNQPQHF
once | TRBJ2-7 | TRBV3-1 | CASSHLAGTSGSEQYF
- | TRBJ2-2 | TRBV10-3 | CAITRDSAPGELFF
- | TRBJ2-5 | TRBV29-1 | CSVDRAVGETQYF
- | TRBJ2-7 | TRBV9 | CASSVTREGYEQYF